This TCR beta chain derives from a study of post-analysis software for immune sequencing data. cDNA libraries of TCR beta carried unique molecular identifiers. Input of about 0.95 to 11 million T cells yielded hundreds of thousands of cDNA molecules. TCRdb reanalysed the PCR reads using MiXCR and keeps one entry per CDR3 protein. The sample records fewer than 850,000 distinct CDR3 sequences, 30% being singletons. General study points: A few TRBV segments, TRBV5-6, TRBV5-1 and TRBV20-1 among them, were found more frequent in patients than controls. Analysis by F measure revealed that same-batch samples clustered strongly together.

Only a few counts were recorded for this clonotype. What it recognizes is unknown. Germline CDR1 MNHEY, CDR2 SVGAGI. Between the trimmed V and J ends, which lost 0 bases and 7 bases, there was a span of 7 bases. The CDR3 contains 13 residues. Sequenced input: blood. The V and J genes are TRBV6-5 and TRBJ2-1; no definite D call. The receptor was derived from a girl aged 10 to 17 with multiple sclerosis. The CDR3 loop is CASSYSPLNEQFF. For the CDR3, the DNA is TGTGCCAGCAGTTACTCCCCCTTGAATGAGCAGTTCTTC.